A selection of T cell receptor beta chains follows, all from one sample in a study of T-cell reconstitution after alpha-beta-depleted transplantation in children. TCRdb called the PCR reads again in MiXCR, with one record for every CDR3 protein. The profile covers about 980,000 distinct CDR3 sequences, with about 29% appearing a single time and approximately 30% taken by the ten largest. Here the sequenced sample was PBMCs, mostly from graft donor cells, taken 360 days after TCRalphabeta/CD19-depleted stem cell transplant. The source of these receptors is a boy in the first two years of life who had a stem cell transplant for SCID, so the T cells may come from the graft donor. Each CDR3 is given with its conserved first and last residue.

V	J	CDR3
TRBV12-3/TRBV12-4	TRBJ1-5	CASSLEAVNQPQHF
TRBV6-2/TRBV6-3	TRBJ1-2	CASSYRQNYGYTF
TRBV15	TRBJ1-5	CATSRDSIEGAGGYQPQHF
TRBV20-1	TRBJ2-5	CSARAFSGGPQETQYF
TRBV4-3	TRBJ1-2	CASSQERSRDGYTF
TRBV5-5	TRBJ2-7	CASSTSGTPDEYF
TRBV5-5	TRBJ1-5	CASSLDGNFNQPQHF
TRBV9	TRBJ2-3	CASSVESYQDTQYF
TRBV20-1	TRBJ2-3	CSAIRDTQYF
TRBV12-3/TRBV12-4	TRBJ2-3	CASLGGSDTQYF
TRBV7-7	TRBJ2-3	CASSPGGSGDTQYF
TRBV10-3	TRBJ2-7	CAISAPLRDRLYEQYF
TRBV5-1	TRBJ1-1	CASSLFQGASTEAFF
TRBV12-3/TRBV12-4	TRBJ1-4	CASSPRQFSDEKLFF
TRBV2	TRBJ2-5	CASKMSGPQETQYF
TRBV28	TRBJ1-5	CASRSGTGLIGNQPQHF
TRBV6-5	TRBJ2-1	CASSSGTPTYAQFF
TRBV7-2	TRBJ2-3	CASSRTQGLSTDTQYF
TRBV6-8	TRBJ1-1	CASVRGEGVYAFF
TRBV12-3/TRBV12-4	TRBJ2-5	CASSPRTAKETQYF
TRBV7-6	TRBJ1-5	CASSLAPNAQPQHF
TRBV21-1	TRBJ2-7	CASSKRGGSYEQYF
TRBV12-3/TRBV12-4	TRBJ1-1	CASGNSEAFF